The clone carrying this T cell receptor beta chain was counted once. Other DNA sequences in this sample translate to the same CDR3. The CDR3 runs 15 residues. The germline V gene has CDR1 MNHEY and CDR2 SVGAGI. J gave up 4 bases and V 6 bases, and 8 bases lay outside the gene matches. This sample was included in a study of cytomegalovirus exposure and HLA in healthy donors. Researchers ran the PCR with 60 Vbeta and 13 Jbeta primers. TCRdb's table, derived via immunoSEQ multiplex PCR, lists solely in-frame clones and lacks some. The repertoire has some 70,000 clones, approximately 82% of them found once; the top ten carry 1.9%.

The TCR was taken from a young man in good health and CMV-seronegative. This chain joins TRBV6-5 and TRBJ1-2; the match to TRBD1 covers 10 bases. The sequencing input was PBMCs. The CDR3 sequence is CASSSRDRGFYGYTF. The CDR3 DNA reads as TGTGCCAGCAGCTCACGGGACAGGGGCTTCTATGGCTACACCTTC.